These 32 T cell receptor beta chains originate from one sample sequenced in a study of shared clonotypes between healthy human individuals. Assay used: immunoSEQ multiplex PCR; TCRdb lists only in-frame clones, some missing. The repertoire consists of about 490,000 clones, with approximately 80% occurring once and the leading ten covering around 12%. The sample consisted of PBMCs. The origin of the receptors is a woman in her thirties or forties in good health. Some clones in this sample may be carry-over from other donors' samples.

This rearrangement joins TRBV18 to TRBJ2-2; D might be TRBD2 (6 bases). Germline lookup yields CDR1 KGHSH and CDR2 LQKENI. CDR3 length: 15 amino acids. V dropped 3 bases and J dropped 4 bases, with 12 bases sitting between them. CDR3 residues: CASSPREASTGELFF. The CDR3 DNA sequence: TGTGCCAGCTCACCGAGGGAGGCGTCCACCGGGGAGCTGTTTTTT.

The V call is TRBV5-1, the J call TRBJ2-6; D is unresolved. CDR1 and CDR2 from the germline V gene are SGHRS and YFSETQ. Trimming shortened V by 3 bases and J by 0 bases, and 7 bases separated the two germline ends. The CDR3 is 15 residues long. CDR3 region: CASSSGISGANVLTF. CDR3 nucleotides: TGCGCCAGCAGCTCTGGAATCTCTGGGGCCAACGTCCTGACTTTC.

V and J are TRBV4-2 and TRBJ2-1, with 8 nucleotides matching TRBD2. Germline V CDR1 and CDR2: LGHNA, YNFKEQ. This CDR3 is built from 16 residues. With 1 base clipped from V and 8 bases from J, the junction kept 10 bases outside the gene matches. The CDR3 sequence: CASSQVAQRELDEQFF. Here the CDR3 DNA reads TGTGCCAGCAGCCAAGTTGCCCAGCGGGAGTTGGATGAGCAGTTCTTC.

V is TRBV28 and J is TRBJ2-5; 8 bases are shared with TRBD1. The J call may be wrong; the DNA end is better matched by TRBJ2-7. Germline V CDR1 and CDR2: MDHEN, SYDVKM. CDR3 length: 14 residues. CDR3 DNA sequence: TGTGCCAGCAGTTTATATGGACAGGGCTACGAGCAGTACTTC. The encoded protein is CASSLYGQGYEQYF.

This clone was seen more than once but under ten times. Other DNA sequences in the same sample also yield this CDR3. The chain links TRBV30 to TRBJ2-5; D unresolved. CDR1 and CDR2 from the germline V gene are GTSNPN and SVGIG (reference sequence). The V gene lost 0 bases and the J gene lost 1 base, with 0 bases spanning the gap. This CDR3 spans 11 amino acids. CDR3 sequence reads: CAWSVQETQYF. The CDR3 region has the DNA TGTGCCTGGAGTGTCCAAGAGACCCAGTACTTC.

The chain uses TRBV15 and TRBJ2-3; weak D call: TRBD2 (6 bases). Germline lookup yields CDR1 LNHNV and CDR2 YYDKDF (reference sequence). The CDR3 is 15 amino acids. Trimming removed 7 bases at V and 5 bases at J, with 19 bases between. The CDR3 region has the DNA TGTGCCACCACGCCGGGACTCATACCCCAAGATACGCAGTATTTT. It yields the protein CATTPGLIPQDTQYF.

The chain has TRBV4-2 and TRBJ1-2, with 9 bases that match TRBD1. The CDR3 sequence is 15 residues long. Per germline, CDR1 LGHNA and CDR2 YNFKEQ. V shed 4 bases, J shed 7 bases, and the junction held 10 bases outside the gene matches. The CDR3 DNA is TGTGCCAGCAGCCCTCCGGGACAGGGTCTTTTTGGCTACACCTTC. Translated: CASSPPGQGLFGYTF.

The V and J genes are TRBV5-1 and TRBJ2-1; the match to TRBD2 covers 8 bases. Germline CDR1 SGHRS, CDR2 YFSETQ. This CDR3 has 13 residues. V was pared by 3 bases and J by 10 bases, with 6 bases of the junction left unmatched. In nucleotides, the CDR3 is TGCGCCAGCAGCTCGACTAGCGCGGGGGAGCAGTTCTTC. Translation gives CASSSTSAGEQFF.

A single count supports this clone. CDR3 residues: CASSPGTGSGTGELFF. The CDR3 DNA is TGTGCCAGCTCACCAGGGACAGGGAGTGGCACCGGGGAGCTGTTTTTT. This chain joins TRBV18 and TRBJ2-2; the match to TRBD1 covers 9 bases. The V and J ends lost 2 bases and 4 bases, in that order; junction bases with no gene match: 5. This CDR3 is built from 16 residues. Germline V gene data show CDR1 as KGHSH and CDR2 as LQKENI.

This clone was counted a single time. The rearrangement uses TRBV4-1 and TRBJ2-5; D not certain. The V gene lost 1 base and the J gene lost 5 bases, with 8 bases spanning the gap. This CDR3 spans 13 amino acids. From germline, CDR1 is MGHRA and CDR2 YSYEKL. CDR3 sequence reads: CASSQVWGETQYF. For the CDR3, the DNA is TGCGCCAGCAGCCAAGTATGGGGTGAGACCCAGTACTTC.

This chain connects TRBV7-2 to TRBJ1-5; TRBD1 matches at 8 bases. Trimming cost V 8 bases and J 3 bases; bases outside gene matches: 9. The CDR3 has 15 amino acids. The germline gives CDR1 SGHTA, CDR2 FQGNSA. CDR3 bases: TGTGCCAGCCGACAGGGGACTTGGGACAATCAGCCCCAGCATTTT. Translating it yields CASRQGTWDNQPQHF.

The CDR3 spells CASSVAGVRGELFF. The CDR3 DNA reads as TGTGCCAGCAGCGTAGCAGGGGTTCGCGGGGAGCTGTTTTTT. The chain links TRBV9 to TRBJ2-2; a weak D match, TRBD1 (6 bases). The CDR3 extends over 14 amino acids. Between the trimmed V and J ends, which lost 0 bases and 7 bases, there was a span of 10 bases. CDR1 is SGDLS, CDR2 YYNGEE, per germline.

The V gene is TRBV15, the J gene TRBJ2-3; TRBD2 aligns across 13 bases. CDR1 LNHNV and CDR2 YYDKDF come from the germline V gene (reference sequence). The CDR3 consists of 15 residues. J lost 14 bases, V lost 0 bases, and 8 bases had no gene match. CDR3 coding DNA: TGTGCCACCAGCAGAGATTCCGGGACTAGCGGGGATCGGTATTTT. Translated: CATSRDSGTSGDRYF.

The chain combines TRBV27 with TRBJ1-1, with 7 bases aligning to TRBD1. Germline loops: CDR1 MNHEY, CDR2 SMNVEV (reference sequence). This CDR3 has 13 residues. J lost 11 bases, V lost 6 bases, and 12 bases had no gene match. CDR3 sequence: CASRADDRAKAFF. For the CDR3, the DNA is TGTGCCAGCAGGGCCGATGACAGGGCTAAGGCTTTCTTT.

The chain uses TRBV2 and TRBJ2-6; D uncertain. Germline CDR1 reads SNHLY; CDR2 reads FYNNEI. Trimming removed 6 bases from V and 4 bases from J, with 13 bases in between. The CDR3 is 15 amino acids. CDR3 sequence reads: CASRATSVGANVLTF. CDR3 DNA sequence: TGTGCCAGCAGAGCAACATCGGTCGGGGCCAACGTCCTGACTTTC.

In DNA form, the CDR3 reads TGTGCCTGGAAGGCCAGGGGTTTTATTGAAGCTTTCTTT. Protein product: CAWKARGFIEAFF. The chain recombines TRBV30 with TRBJ1-1; D is perhaps TRBD1 (6 bases). Germline V gives CDR1 GTSNPN, CDR2 SVGIG (reference sequence). The CDR3 consists of 13 residues. Deletions cut 4 bases from V and 7 bases from J, with 16 bases between.

As DNA, the CDR3 is TGTGCCTGGAGTCAGGGTGGGGATCAGCCCCAGCATTTT. Translation gives CAWSQGGDQPQHF. V and J are TRBV30 and TRBJ1-5, with D possibly TRBD1 on 5 matching bases. V was clipped by 2 bases and J by 5 bases, with 10 bases between them. This CDR3 has 13 residues. The germline CDR1 and CDR2 sequences are GTSNPN and SVGIG (reference sequence).

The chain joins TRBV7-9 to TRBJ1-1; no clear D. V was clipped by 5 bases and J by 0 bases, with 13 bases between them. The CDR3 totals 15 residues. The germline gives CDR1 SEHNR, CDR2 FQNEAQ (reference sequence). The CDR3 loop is CASSPPGRMNTEAFF. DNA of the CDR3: TGTGCCAGCAGCCCCCCAGGACGGATGAACACTGAAGCTTTCTTT.

CDR3 region: CASSVGISFSYNEQFF. The CDR3, as DNA: TGTGCCAGCAGCGTAGGGATCTCGTTCTCCTACAATGAGCAGTTCTTC. V and J are TRBV9 and TRBJ2-1; no clear D gene. Germline loops: CDR1 SGDLS, CDR2 YYNGEE. The germline V and J ends were trimmed by 0 bases and 0 bases, with 10 bases remaining between them. The CDR3 extends over 16 amino acids.

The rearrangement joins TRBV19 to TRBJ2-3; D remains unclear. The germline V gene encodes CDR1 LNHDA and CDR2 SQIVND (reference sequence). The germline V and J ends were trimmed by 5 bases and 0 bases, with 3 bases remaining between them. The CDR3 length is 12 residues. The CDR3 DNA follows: TGTGCCAGTAGTCCCAGCACAGATACGCAGTATTTT. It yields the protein CASSPSTDTQYF.

The CDR3 spells CASSGSGRVTDTQYF. The CDR3 DNA is TGTGCCAGCAGCGGTAGCGGGAGAGTCACAGATACGCAGTATTTT. The rearrangement joins TRBV7-2 to TRBJ2-3; TRBD2 matches at 9 bases. Germline V gives CDR1 SGHTA, CDR2 FQGNSA. This CDR3 has 15 residues. The ends lost 5 bases at V and 2 bases at J; junction bases unmatched: 5.

In DNA form, the CDR3 reads TGTGCCTGGACCAGGGGGTTCCCCTACAATGAGCAGTTCTTC. It is translated as CAWTRGFPYNEQFF. V is TRBV30 and J is TRBJ2-1; TRBD1 matches at 7 bases. CDR3 length: 14 residues. The V segment lost 4 bases and the J segment 2 bases; nucleotides outside the gene matches: 5. Germline values: CDR1 GTSNPN, CDR2 SVGIG (reference sequence). The full variable domain, rest sourced from reference TRBV30 and TRBJ2-1, is SQTIHQWPATLVQPVGSPLSLECTVEGTSNPNLYWYRQAAGRGLQLLFYSVGIGQISSEVPQNLSASRPQDRQFILSSKKLLLSDSGFYLCAWTRGFPYNEQFFGPGTRLTVL.

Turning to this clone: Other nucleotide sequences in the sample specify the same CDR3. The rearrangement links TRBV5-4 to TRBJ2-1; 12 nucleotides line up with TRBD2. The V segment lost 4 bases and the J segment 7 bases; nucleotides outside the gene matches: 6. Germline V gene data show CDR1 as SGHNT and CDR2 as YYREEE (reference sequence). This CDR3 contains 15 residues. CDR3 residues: CASSLAGGPGNEQFF. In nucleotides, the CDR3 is TGTGCCAGCAGCCTAGCGGGAGGGCCGGGGAATGAGCAGTTCTTC.

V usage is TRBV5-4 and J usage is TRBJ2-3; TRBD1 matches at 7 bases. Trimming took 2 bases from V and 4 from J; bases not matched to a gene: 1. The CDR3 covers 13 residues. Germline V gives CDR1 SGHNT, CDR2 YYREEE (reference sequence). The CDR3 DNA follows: TGTGCCAGCAGCTTCACAGGGGCAGATACGCAGTATTTT. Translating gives CASSFTGADTQYF.

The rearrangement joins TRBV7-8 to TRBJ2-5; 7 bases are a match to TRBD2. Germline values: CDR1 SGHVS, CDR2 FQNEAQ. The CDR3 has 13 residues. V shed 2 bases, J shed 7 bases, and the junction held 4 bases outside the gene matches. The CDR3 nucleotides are TGTGCCAGCAGCTTATCAGGGAGGGGGACCCAGTACTTC. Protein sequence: CASSLSGRGTQYF. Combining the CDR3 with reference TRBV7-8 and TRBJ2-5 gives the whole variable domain GAGVSQSPRYKVAKRGQDVALRCDPISGHVSLFWYQQALGQGPEFLTYFQNEAQLDKSGLPSDRFFAERPEGSVSTLKIQRTQQEDSAVYLCASSLSGRGTQYFGPGTRLLVL.

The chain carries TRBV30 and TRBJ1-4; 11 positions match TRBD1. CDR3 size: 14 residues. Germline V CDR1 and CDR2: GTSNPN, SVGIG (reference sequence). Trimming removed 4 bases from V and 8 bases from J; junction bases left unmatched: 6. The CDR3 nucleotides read TGTGCCTGGACGGCCGGGACAGGGGGAGAAAAACTGTTTTTT. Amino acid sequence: CAWTAGTGGEKLFF. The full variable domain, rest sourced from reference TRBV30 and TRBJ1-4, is SQTIHQWPATLVQPVGSPLSLECTVEGTSNPNLYWYRQAAGRGLQLLFYSVGIGQISSEVPQNLSASRPQDRQFILSSKKLLLSDSGFYLCAWTAGTGGEKLFFGSGTQLSVL.

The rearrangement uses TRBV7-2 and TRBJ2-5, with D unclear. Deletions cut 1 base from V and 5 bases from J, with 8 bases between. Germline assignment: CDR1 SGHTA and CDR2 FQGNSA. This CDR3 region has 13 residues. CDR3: CASSLDRGETQYF. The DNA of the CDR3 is TGTGCCAGCAGCTTAGACCGTGGGGAGACCCAGTACTTC.

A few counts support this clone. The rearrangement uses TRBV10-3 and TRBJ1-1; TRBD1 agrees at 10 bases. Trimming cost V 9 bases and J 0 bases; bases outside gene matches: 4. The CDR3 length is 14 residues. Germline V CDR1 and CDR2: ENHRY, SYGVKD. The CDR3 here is CAMGTGELNTEAFF. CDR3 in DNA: TGTGCCATGGGGACAGGGGAACTGAACACTGAAGCTTTCTTT.

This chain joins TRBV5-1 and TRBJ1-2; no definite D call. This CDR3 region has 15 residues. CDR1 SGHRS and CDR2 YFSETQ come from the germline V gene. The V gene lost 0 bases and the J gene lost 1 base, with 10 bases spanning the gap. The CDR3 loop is CASSLADGGNYGYTF. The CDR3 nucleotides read TGCGCCAGCAGCTTGGCCGATGGTGGTAACTATGGCTACACCTTC.

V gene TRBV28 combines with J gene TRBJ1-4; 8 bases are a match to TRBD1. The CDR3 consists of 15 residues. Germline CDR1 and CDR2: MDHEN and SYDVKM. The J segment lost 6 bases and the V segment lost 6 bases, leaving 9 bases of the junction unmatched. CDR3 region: CASRQGDRRYEKLFF. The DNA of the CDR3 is TGTGCCAGCAGGCAGGGGGACAGGCGGTATGAAAAACTGTTTTTT.

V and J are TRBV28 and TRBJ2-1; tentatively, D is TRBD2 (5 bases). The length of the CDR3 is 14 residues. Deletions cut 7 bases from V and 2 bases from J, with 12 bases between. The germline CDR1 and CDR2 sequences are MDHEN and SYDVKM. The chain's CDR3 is CASTSGEPYNEQFF. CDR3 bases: TGTGCCAGCACCTCCGGGGAGCCCTACAATGAGCAGTTCTTC.

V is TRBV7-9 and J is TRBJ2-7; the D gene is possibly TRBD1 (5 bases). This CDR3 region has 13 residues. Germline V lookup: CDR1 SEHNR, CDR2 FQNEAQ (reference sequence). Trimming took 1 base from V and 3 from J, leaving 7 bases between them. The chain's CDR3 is CASSLGQRYEQYF. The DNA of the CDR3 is TGTGCCAGCAGCTTAGGACAGCGCTACGAGCAGTACTTC. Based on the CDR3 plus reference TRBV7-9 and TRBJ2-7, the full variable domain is DTGVSQNPRHKITKRGQNVTFRCDPISEHNRLYWYRQTLGQGPEFLTYFQNEAQLEKSRLLSDRFSAERPKGSFSTLEIQRTEQGDSAMYLCASSLGQRYEQYFGPGTRLTVT.